Below, one T cell receptor (beta chain) is given with its context. Which antigen it targets is not known. No quality values exist for individual bases; no much larger clone is one base distant. This specimen belongs to a study of blood T cell repertoires in COVID-19 (dated by TCRdb to 2020 to 2021). Notes on the research overall: Samples covering the acute and convalescent phases of COVID-19 were provided by collaborators in the United States, Italy and Spain. The prospective study material was composed of cDNA or gDNA derived from T cells, B-cell-depleted T cells, or PBMCs. Subjects who had been exposed to COVID-19, were actively infected with it, or had recovered from it provided the deeply sampled blood TCRbeta repertoires that made up the dataset. The repertoires were released in a freely available public database intended as a resource for research on the immune response to SARS-CoV-2. The samples were drawn from two sources: the first 160 participants of the ongoing ImmuneRACE study, and 1,200 or so subjects contributed by 6 global collaborators. Nearly every sample came with metadata listing a de-identified subject ID, COVID-19 status, age in years and sex. HLA class I and class II types, where available, came from metadata supplied by the sample provider rather than from assay-based typing. The study at large found these results: The quantity of clinical and demographic metadata differed by source and by participant and was supplied without curation.

TCRbeta CDR3 regions were amplified from genomic DNA using the immunoSEQ Assay, a bias-controlled multiplex PCR. In the source study's methods: Nucleated cell counts per sample were estimated from amplification of reference gene primers within the assay. Sequence reads were collapsed and filtered to measure the absolute abundance of every unique TCRbeta CDR3 rearrangement. For each sample, productive Simpson clonality was calculated as the square root of Simpson's diversity index across productive rearrangements. Not all clones reach the TCRdb copy of this immuneACCESS table, which keeps in-frame sequences only. Checked studies attribute under half of the gap to unresolved V genes and leave the rest unexplained. V, J and clone size are those of that table, while D and trimming were read from the DNA. The sample includes more than 85,000 clones, with 76% observed a single time. The ten largest clones add up to over 3.5% of the sample.

Each collaborating institution followed its own protocols to collect whole blood in K2EDTA tubes. Collaborator samples were shipped for TCRbeta analysis as frozen whole blood, isolated PBMCs, or DNA extracted from either sample type. CDR1 and CDR2 are drawn from the germline V gene: SGHRS, YFSETQ. The CDR3 contains 14 residues, cysteine and phenylalanine counted. The DNA shown is the 42-base CDR3, in frame from base 1. V is shortened by 3 bases, J by 3 bases, and the region joining them spans 12 bases. This chain is built from TRBV5-1 and TRBJ1-1; a tentative D match to TRBD1 spans 5 bases. The sequenced sample was peripheral blood. The source of this sequence is an elderly woman with acute or convalescent COVID-19. For the CDR3, the sequence is CASSSPPRDTEAFF. DNA sequence: TGCGCCAGCAGCTCCCCTCCCAGGGACACTGAAGCTTTCTTT.